This section outlines one T cell receptor (beta chain) sequence together with its context. The entry originates in a study of T cell responses to AZD1222 COVID-19 vaccine. The germline V and J ends were trimmed by 2 bases and 0 bases, with 14 bases remaining between them. Looked up from germline, CDR1 is KGHSH and CDR2 is LQKENI. There are 17 residues in the CDR3. The protocol was immunoSEQ multiplex PCR, while the TCRdb copy is restricted to in-frame clones and leaves out a portion. The sample has 87,000 or so clones, 90% seen once; the top ten hold roughly 9%. The sample in question was peripheral blood, obtained on day 0 of AZD1222 vaccination. This receptor was taken from an adult in good health. The chain combines TRBV18 with TRBJ1-5; D is perhaps TRBD1 (6 bases). The CDR3 protein is CASSPNGGAGSNQPQHF. For the CDR3, the DNA is TGTGCCAGCTCACCAAATGGGGGGGCGGGTAGCAATCAGCCCCAGCATTTT.